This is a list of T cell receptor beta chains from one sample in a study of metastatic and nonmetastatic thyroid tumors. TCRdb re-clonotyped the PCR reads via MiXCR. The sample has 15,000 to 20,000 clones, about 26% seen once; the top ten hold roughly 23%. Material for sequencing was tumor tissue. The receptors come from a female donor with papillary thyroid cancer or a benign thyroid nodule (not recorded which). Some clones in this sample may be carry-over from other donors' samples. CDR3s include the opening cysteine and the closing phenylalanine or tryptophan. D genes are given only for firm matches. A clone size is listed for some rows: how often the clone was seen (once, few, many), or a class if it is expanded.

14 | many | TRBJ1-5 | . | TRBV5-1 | CASRGSGSNQPQHF | TGCGCCAGTAGGGGGAGCGGGAGCAATCAGCCCCAGCATTTT
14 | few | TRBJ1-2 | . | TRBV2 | CASSMGAGLYGYTF | TGTGCCAGCAGTATGGGGGCAGGTCTCTATGGCTACACCTTC
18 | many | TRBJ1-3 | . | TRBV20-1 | CSARVNSFDRPSGNTIYF | TGCAGTGCTAGAGTCAACTCCTTTGACAGGCCCTCTGGAAACACCATATATTTT
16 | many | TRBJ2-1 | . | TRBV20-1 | CSASGTMNSFYNEQFF | TGCAGTGCCTCCGGGACGATGAACAGTTTTTACAATGAGCAGTTCTTC
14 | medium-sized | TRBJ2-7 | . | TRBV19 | CASSMGHGTYEQYF | TGTGCCAGTAGTATGGGCCACGGGACCTACGAGCAGTACTTC
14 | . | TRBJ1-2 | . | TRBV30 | CAWRSDGGCGGYTF | TGTGCCTGGAGATCCGACGGCGGATGTGGCGGCTACACCTTC
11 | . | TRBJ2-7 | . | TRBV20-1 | CSVRGLYEQYF | TGCAGTGTAAGAGGGCTCTACGAGCAGTACTTC
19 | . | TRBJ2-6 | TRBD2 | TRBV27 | CASSLYVGGSSSGANVLTF | TGTGCCAGCAGTTTATATGTGGGAGGGTCAAGCTCTGGGGCCAACGTCCTGACTTTC
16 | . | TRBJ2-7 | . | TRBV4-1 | CASSLALRTPTYEQYF | TGCGCCAGCAGCCTGGCATTGAGGACACCAACCTACGAGCAGTACTTC
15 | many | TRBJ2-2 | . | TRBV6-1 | CASSFRNSNTGELFF | TGTGCCAGCAGTTTCCGGAACTCGAACACCGGGGAGCTGTTTTTT
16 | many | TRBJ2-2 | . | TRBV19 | CASSSSQGVGTGELFF | TGTGCCAGTAGCTCCTCTCAAGGGGTTGGCACCGGGGAGCTGTTTTTT
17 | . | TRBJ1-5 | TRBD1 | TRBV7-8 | CSSSLGITGAPNQPQHF | TGTTCCAGCAGCTTAGGGATTACAGGGGCCCCCAATCAGCCCCAGCATTTT
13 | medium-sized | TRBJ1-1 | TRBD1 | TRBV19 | CASSIGQGTEAFF | TGTGCCAGTAGTATCGGACAGGGCACTGAAGCTTTCTTT
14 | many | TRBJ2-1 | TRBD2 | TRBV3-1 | CASTGRGGYNEQFF | TGTGCCAGCACAGGGCGGGGGGGATATAATGAGCAGTTCTTC
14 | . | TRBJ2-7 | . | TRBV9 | CASSPQDLGNEQYF | TGTGCCAGCAGCCCACAAGATTTGGGTAACGAGCAGTACTTC
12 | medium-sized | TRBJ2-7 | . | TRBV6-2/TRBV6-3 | CASSIDGYEQYF | TGTGCCAGCAGCATCGATGGGTACGAGCAGTACTTC
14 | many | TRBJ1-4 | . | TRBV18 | CASSRGDGNEKLFF | TGTGCCAGCTCACGGGGAGACGGGAATGAAAAACTGTTTTTT
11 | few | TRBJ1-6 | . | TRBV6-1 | CASSPRGPLHF | TGTGCCAGCAGCCCGAGGGGGCCCCTCCACTTT
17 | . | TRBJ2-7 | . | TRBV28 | CASRLKYGSSSSYEQYF | TGTGCCAGCAGGCTAAAATACGGCAGTTCCAGCTCCTACGAGCAGTACTTC
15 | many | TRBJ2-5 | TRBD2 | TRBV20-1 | CSARLAGGPRETQYF | TGCAGTGCTCGACTAGCGGGGGGGCCTAGGGAGACCCAGTACTTC
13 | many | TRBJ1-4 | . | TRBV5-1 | CASSPGGARKLFF | TGCGCCAGCAGCCCCGGGGGGGCCAGGAAACTGTTTTTT
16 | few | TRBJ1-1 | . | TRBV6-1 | CASIDLDRRQWTEAFF | TGTGCCAGCATTGACCTCGACAGGCGACAGTGGACTGAAGCTTTCTTT
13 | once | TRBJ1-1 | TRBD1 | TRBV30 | CAWSGTGATEAFF | TGTGCCTGGAGTGGTACAGGGGCCACTGAAGCTTTCTTT
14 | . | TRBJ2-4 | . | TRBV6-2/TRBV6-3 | CASSTGIAKNIQYF | TGTGCCAGCAGCACAGGGATTGCCAAAAACATTCAGTACTTC
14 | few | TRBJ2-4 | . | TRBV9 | CASSVAGASNIQYF | TGTGCCAGCAGCGTAGCAGGGGCGAGTAACATTCAGTACTTC
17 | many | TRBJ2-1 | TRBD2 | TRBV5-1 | CASSLVLSGAGGNEQFF | TGCGCCAGCAGCTTGGTCCTTAGCGGGGCCGGGGGGAATGAGCAGTTCTTC
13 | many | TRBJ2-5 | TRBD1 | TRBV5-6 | CASSTGAQETQYF | TGTGCCAGCAGCACAGGGGCCCAAGAGACCCAGTACTTC
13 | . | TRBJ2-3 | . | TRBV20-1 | CSAIGMGVDTQYF | TGCAGTGCTATCGGGATGGGTGTTGATACGCAGTATTTT
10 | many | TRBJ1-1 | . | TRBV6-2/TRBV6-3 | CASSYGAAFF | TGTGCCAGCAGTTATGGGGCAGCTTTCTTT
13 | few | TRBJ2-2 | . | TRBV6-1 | CASIGIYTGDLFF | TGCGCCAGCATTGGGATCTACACCGGGGATCTGTTTTTT
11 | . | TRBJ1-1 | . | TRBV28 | CASISLAGAFF | TGTGCCAGCATTTCCCTGGCGGGTGCTTTCTTT